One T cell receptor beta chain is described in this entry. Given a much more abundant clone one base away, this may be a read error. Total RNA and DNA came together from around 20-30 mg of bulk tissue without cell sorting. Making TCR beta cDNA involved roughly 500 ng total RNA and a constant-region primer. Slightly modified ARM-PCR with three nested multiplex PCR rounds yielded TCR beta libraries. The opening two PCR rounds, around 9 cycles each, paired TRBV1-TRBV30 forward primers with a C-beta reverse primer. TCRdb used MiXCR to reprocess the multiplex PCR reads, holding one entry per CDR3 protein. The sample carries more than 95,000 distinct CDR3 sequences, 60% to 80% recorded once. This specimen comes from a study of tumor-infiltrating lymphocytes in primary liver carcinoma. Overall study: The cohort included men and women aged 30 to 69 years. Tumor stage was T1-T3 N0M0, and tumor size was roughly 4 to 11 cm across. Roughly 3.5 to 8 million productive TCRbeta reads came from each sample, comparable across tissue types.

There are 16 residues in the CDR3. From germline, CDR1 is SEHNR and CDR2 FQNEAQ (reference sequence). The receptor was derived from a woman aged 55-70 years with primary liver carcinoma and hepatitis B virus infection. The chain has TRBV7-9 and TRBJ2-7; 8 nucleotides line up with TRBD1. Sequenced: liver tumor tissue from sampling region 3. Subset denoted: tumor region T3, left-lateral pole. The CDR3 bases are TGTGCCAGCAGCTTATCGGCAGGGGGCGCCTCCTACAAGCAGTACTTC. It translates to CASSLSAGGASYKQYF.